These 5 T cell receptor beta chains were all obtained from the same sample, sequenced in a study of monozygotic twins with inflammatory bowel disease. TCRdb re-analyzed the 5' RACE reads; it lists each CDR3 protein once, without DNA. Its table lists approximately 380,000 distinct CDR3 sequences. The sequencing sample was made of blood. The receptor set was obtained from a human donor with ulcerative colitis or Crohn's disease, or a healthy co-twin of an affected twin (not recorded which).

This chain joins TRBV29-1 and TRBJ2-1; TCRdb proposes TRBD1, but this gene call is untestable without DNA. This CDR3 is 11 amino acids long. From germline, CDR1 is SQVTM and CDR2 ANQGSEA. The CDR3 protein is CSGQAYNEQFF.

The V gene is TRBV15, the J gene TRBJ1-4. The germline V gene encodes CDR1 LNHNV and CDR2 YYDKDF (reference sequence). This CDR3 contains 15 residues. CDR3 residues: CATSRGSVTNEKLFF. The entire variable domain, with the rest obtained from reference TRBV15 and TRBJ1-4, is as follows: DAMVIQNPRYQVTQFGKPVTLSCSQTLNHNVMYWYQQKSSQAPKLLFHYYDKDFNNEADTPDNFQSRRPNTSFCFLDIRSPGLGDTAMYLCATSRGSVTNEKLFFGSGTQLSVL.

This chain joins TRBV5-1 and TRBJ2-3; TCRdb's assignment of TRBD1 cannot be checked, as there is no DNA. Germline V gene sequence: CDR1 SGHRS, CDR2 YFSETQ. CDR3 size: 15 residues. Here the CDR3 reads CASRPMGGVEPLEYF.

This chain uses TRBV6-1 with TRBJ2-7; TCRdb reports TRBD1, a call that lacks DNA to check it against. The CDR3 covers 16 residues. Per the germline V gene, CDR1 is MNHNS and CDR2 is SASEGT. The chain's CDR3 is CASTRTWTDRGYEQYF.

CDR3 in amino acids: CSARAAGRFGEQFF. The chain joins TRBV20-1 to TRBJ2-1; TCRdb picks TRBD1, but there is no DNA to check that call. The CDR3 has 14 residues. Germline values: CDR1 DFQATT, CDR2 SNEGSKA (reference sequence).